This T cell receptor (beta chain) was captured in a study of blood T cells in healthy people across ages (dated by TCRdb to the mid-2010s). For context, the study as a whole: In model experiments, template switching captured about one uniquely barcoded TCR beta cDNA molecule for every two T cells. Age-related changes in TCR beta repertoire diversity were measured in the study by deep sequencing normalized with unique cDNA molecular identifiers. The donors were divided into four age groups: young (average around 16 years), middle-aged (under 40), aged (roughly 60) and long-lived (roughly 82). Donors of different ages were randomly distributed across sequencing lanes to avoid experimental bias. Using the same blood draw, the study looked at two additional independent replicas of 1 million unique cDNA reads for two donors, one aged 18 to 30 and the other aged 80 or older.

The full study reports these points: Observed TCR beta diversity per million T cells fell roughly linearly with age, and a significant reduction was already apparent by age roughly 40. Conclusive comparison of naive and antigen-experienced compartments was prevented by the profiling of bulk unsorted PBMCs. Observed TCR beta diversity correlated strongly with the percentage of naive T cells measured by flow cytometry. Estimates of total diversity from one million sequenced T cells were regarded as lower bounds and underestimates. Because the CMV infection status of the donors was unknown, age-related changes in expanded clonotypes may potentially have been confounded. Compared with the aged group, the long-lived group had more naive CD4+ T cells, fewer expanded clones and increased TCR diversity, a pattern suggesting age selection.

Libraries were built with 5' RACE. The instrument given in TCRdb is Illumina HiSeq 2500. A second PCR of about 6 to 11 cycles was performed with a sample-barcoded 5' primer and a J-beta primer mix. A unique molecular identifier was introduced onto each TCR beta cDNA molecule by a template-switch 5' adaptor carrying 12 random nucleotides. Each sample yielded at least 3 million CDR3-containing paired-end reads. First-strand cDNA was synthesized from all RNA with the Mint cDNA synthesis kit, primed by a TRBC-specific oligonucleotide. All cDNA was treated with uracil-DNA glycosylase and then went through a first 18-cycle PCR with the universal primers M1SS and BC2_uni_R. Per the original workflow: For normalization, 1 million high-quality reads were randomly selected from each sample, with every read carrying a distinct molecular identifier. Instead of being binned into consensus sequences, reads that shared molecular identifiers were thrown out. MiTCR, with a Q25 quality threshold and the strictest error-elimination algorithm, was used for CDR3 identification, clonotype clustering and error correction. A nonparametric unseen species model using Euler transformation provided a lower-bound estimate of total TCR beta diversity. TCRdb applied fastp at Q25 and MiXCR to the public reads, then kept only in-frame beta chains. CDR3 protein sequences are deduplicated, and each keeps its most common genes and DNA. What appears here as the V and J calls and clone size reflects TCRdb's work, not the paper's. The table for this sample lists about 730,000 distinct CDR3 sequences; roughly 44% of them were counted only once. The top ten hold 20% to 25% of the sample.

Donors were 30 to 45 systemically healthy Caucasian individuals from Russia aged roughly 6 to 95 years. Each donor gave around 9.9 milliliters of peripheral blood, collected into EDTA-treated Vacutainer tubes. Ficoll-Paque density-gradient centrifugation was used to isolate PBMCs, with at least 6.5 million per sample. Trizol reagent was used to extract total RNA from the PBMCs, yielding at least 6 micrograms per sample. For every donor, flow cytometry on a PBMC aliquot measured the percentage of naive CD45RAhigh/CD27high T cells. Deletion took 0 bases off V and 0 bases off J, with a span of 9 bases between the germline ends. The cysteine opens and the phenylalanine closes a CDR3 of 15 amino acids. Only CDR3 DNA is held: 45 bases, read in frame from base 1. CDR1 and CDR2, looked up from the germline V gene, are SGHVS and FNYEAQ. This clonotype was recorded a few times. What antigen it recognizes has not been identified. No per-base quality is available; no much larger clone lies one base away.

Sample: blood. The source of this sequence is a woman aged 55 to 70 in good health. The V and J genes are TRBV7-6 and TRBJ2-7; matching of 5 bases hints at TRBD2 as the D gene. The nucleotides are TGTGCCAGCAGCTTAGCGCAGGACTTCTCCTACGAGCAGTACTTC. It is translated as CASSLAQDFSYEQYF. Supplemented by the reference TRBV7-6 and TRBJ2-7 proteins around the CDR3, the complete variable domain is GAGVSQSPRYKVTKRGQDVALRCDPISGHVSLYWYRQALGQGPEFLTYFNYEAQQDKSGLPNDRFSAERPEGSISTLTIQRTEQRDSAMYRCASSLAQDFSYEQYFGPGTRLTVT.